This T cell receptor beta chain was recovered during a study of cytomegalovirus exposure and HLA in healthy donors. 60 Vbeta and 13 Jbeta primers were used in PCR. Sequenced by immunoSEQ multiplex PCR; TCRdb stores in-frame clones only, minus some. This sample lists 100,000 to 150,000 clones; its ten largest clones have under 3.5%. Notes on this clone: Its antigen is still unknown.

Germline V lookup: CDR1 KGHSH, CDR2 LQKENI. V was shortened by 2 bases and J by 5 bases, with 18 bases between the two germline ends. This CDR3 has 16 residues. Findings and limits, study-wide: While the bulk of TCR sequences proved rare, some public TCRs turned up in many donors. Sequencing depth across donors, presence/absence analyses assumed, was roughly uniform. 16,951 TCR beta sequences were associated with HLA alleles at 0.05 false discovery rate in a later analysis. The study recorded about 150 TCR beta chains that were cytomegalovirus-associated.

The J gene is TRBJ1-2, the V gene TRBV18, with D maybe TRBD1 (6 bases). The origin of this receptor is a man aged 25 to 40 in good health and CMV-seronegative. The sequencing sample was made of PBMCs. CDR3: CASSPDANRATYGYTF. Here the CDR3 DNA reads TGTGCCAGCTCACCAGATGCTAACAGGGCCACATATGGCTACACCTTC.